A selection of T cell receptor beta chains follows, all from one sample in a study of T cells in Graves' hyperthyroidism and ophthalmopathy. TCRdb called the multiplex PCR reads again in MiXCR, with one record for every CDR3 protein. The top ten clones hold approximately 15% of a sample with fewer than 600,000 distinct CDR3 sequences, 12% to 15% of them seen once. Sequencing was carried out using blood. These receptors were obtained from a middle-aged woman with Graves' hyperthyroidism. Each CDR3 is given with its conserved first and last residue. The D gene is left open where the match is weak. A row's size may be missing; if present it is once, few, many or a size class.

j_gene: TRBJ2-3; abundance: many; d_gene: -; v_gene: TRBV28; CDR3nt: TGTGCCAGCAGAGGGGTACTTTCAGATACGCAGTATTTT; CDR3aa: CASRGVLSDTQYF
j_gene: TRBJ2-7; abundance: -; d_gene: -; v_gene: TRBV5-6; CDR3nt: TGTGCCAGCAGGTCGCTGGCCACATGGGGCGACGAGCAGTACTTC; CDR3aa: CASRSLATWGDEQYF
j_gene: TRBJ2-7; abundance: few; d_gene: TRBD2; v_gene: TRBV6-1; CDR3nt: TGTGCCAGCAGTACCCGGGGGGGCCCCTACGAGCAGTACTTC; CDR3aa: CASSTRGGPYEQYF
j_gene: TRBJ2-3; abundance: few; d_gene: TRBD2; v_gene: TRBV9; CDR3nt: TGTGCCAGCAGCAACTCCGGGACTAGCGGGAGTAGCACAGATACGCAGTATTTT; CDR3aa: CASSNSGTSGSSTDTQYF
j_gene: TRBJ2-1; abundance: -; d_gene: -; v_gene: TRBV19; CDR3nt: TGTGCCAGTAGGCAGGGCTACAATGAGCAGTTCTTC; CDR3aa: CASRQGYNEQFF
j_gene: TRBJ2-7; abundance: -; d_gene: TRBD2; v_gene: TRBV4-1; CDR3nt: TGCGCCAGCAGCGGGGAGATAGCGGGAGGCTACGAGCAGTACTTC; CDR3aa: CASSGEIAGGYEQYF
j_gene: TRBJ1-1; abundance: -; d_gene: -; v_gene: TRBV6-1; CDR3nt: TGTGCCAGCTCCATGGCGGGGCCGAACACTGAAGCTTTCTTT; CDR3aa: CASSMAGPNTEAFF
j_gene: TRBJ1-2; abundance: few; d_gene: -; v_gene: TRBV20-1; CDR3nt: TGCAGTGCTAGTTTGGAGGCTGGGGGAGCGAAAGGCTACACCTTC; CDR3aa: CSASLEAGGAKGYTF
j_gene: TRBJ1-5; abundance: -; d_gene: TRBD1; v_gene: TRBV4-1; CDR3nt: TGCGCCAGCAGCCAGGGACAGGGGATATATAGCAATCAGCCCCAGCATTTT; CDR3aa: CASSQGQGIYSNQPQHF
j_gene: TRBJ2-6; abundance: many; d_gene: TRBD1; v_gene: TRBV27; CDR3nt: TGTGCCAGCAGGAGACAGGGGCCCTCTGGGGCCAACGTCCTGACTTTC; CDR3aa: CASRRQGPSGANVLTF
j_gene: TRBJ2-4; abundance: many; d_gene: TRBD2; v_gene: TRBV29-1; CDR3nt: TGCAGCGTTGAAGATGTAATGGGAGGGTTCAAAAACATTCAGTACTTC; CDR3aa: CSVEDVMGGFKNIQYF
j_gene: TRBJ2-1; abundance: many; d_gene: TRBD2; v_gene: TRBV20-1; CDR3nt: TGCAGTGCTAGAGATTGGACTAGCGGGTCCTACAATGAGCAGTTCTTC; CDR3aa: CSARDWTSGSYNEQFF
j_gene: TRBJ1-4; abundance: many; d_gene: -; v_gene: TRBV2; CDR3nt: TGTGCCAGCAGTGAACAGGGCCGCGAAAAACTGTTTTTT; CDR3aa: CASSEQGREKLFF
j_gene: TRBJ2-3; abundance: -; d_gene: TRBD1; v_gene: TRBV4-1; CDR3nt: TGCGCCAGCAGCCAAGAAGATTCGGACAGGGTCACAGATACGCAGTATTTT; CDR3aa: CASSQEDSDRVTDTQYF
j_gene: TRBJ2-7; abundance: few; d_gene: -; v_gene: TRBV4-2; CDR3nt: TGTGCCAGCGGGCCATTAGTCGAGCAGTACTTC; CDR3aa: CASGPLVEQYF
j_gene: TRBJ2-1; abundance: -; d_gene: TRBD1; v_gene: TRBV29-1; CDR3nt: TGCAGCGTTGATCGGCCGGGACAGGGGGCGCGCGAGCAGTTCTTC; CDR3aa: CSVDRPGQGAREQFF
j_gene: TRBJ2-5; abundance: -; d_gene: TRBD2; v_gene: TRBV7-2; CDR3nt: TGTGCCAGCAGTTATCTAGCGGGGATCCAAGAGACCCAGTACTTC; CDR3aa: CASSYLAGIQETQYF
j_gene: TRBJ2-2; abundance: -; d_gene: -; v_gene: TRBV14; CDR3nt: TGTGCCAGCAGCCAAGAGAGGTTTACCGGGGAGCTGTTTTTT; CDR3aa: CASSQERFTGELFF
j_gene: TRBJ2-5; abundance: many; d_gene: TRBD2; v_gene: TRBV30; CDR3nt: TGTGCCTGGAGTGAAGTCGCGGGAGGCGCGGACCAAGAGACCCAGTACTTC; CDR3aa: CAWSEVAGGADQETQYF
j_gene: TRBJ2-4; abundance: -; d_gene: -; v_gene: TRBV19; CDR3nt: TGTGCCAGTAGTATAGCAGGAACGCTAGCCAAAAACATTCAGTACTTC; CDR3aa: CASSIAGTLAKNIQYF
j_gene: TRBJ1-6; abundance: many; d_gene: -; v_gene: TRBV11-2; CDR3nt: TGTGCCAGCAGCTTAGACGGATATGGGCGTTCACCCCTCCACTTT; CDR3aa: CASSLDGYGRSPLHF
j_gene: TRBJ1-5; abundance: few; d_gene: TRBD1; v_gene: TRBV2; CDR3nt: TGTGCCAGCAGAGGAGACAGGGGGTTTAATCAGCCCCAGCATTTT; CDR3aa: CASRGDRGFNQPQHF
j_gene: TRBJ1-2; abundance: few; d_gene: -; v_gene: TRBV6-1; CDR3nt: TGTGCCAGCATAGACCGCGGTGGTTTGGGCTACACCTTC; CDR3aa: CASIDRGGLGYTF
j_gene: TRBJ2-2; abundance: few; d_gene: TRBD2; v_gene: TRBV2; CDR3nt: TGTGCCAGCAGTGAAGCGCACCTAGCGGGAGGAATGACCGGGGAGCTGTTTTTT; CDR3aa: CASSEAHLAGGMTGELFF
j_gene: TRBJ2-2; abundance: many; d_gene: -; v_gene: TRBV28; CDR3nt: TGTGCCAGCCTTCCCGTCGAGCGAGACACCGGGGAGCTGTTTTTT; CDR3aa: CASLPVERDTGELFF
j_gene: TRBJ1-4; abundance: many; d_gene: TRBD1; v_gene: TRBV3-1; CDR3nt: TGTGCCAGCAGCCGGCTGGGACAGGGAACAACTAATGAAAAACTGTTTTTT; CDR3aa: CASSRLGQGTTNEKLFF
j_gene: TRBJ2-3; abundance: many; d_gene: TRBD2; v_gene: TRBV4-2; CDR3nt: TGTGCCAGCAGCCAGGGACTAGCGGACTCAGATACGCAGTATTTT; CDR3aa: CASSQGLADSDTQYF
j_gene: TRBJ1-4; abundance: many; d_gene: -; v_gene: TRBV9; CDR3nt: TGTGCCAGCAGCGTAGCAGGGGAAACTAATGAAAAACTGTTTTTT; CDR3aa: CASSVAGETNEKLFF
j_gene: TRBJ2-7; abundance: many; d_gene: TRBD1; v_gene: TRBV28; CDR3nt: TGTGCCAGCATCCCGGGACAGGGGCCCTACGAGCAGTACTTC; CDR3aa: CASIPGQGPYEQYF
j_gene: TRBJ1-2; abundance: -; d_gene: -; v_gene: TRBV18; CDR3nt: TGTGCCAGCTCACCAAAATTGGCAGGGGCGGACTACACCTTC; CDR3aa: CASSPKLAGADYTF
j_gene: TRBJ2-7; abundance: many; d_gene: -; v_gene: TRBV27; CDR3nt: TGTGCCAGCAGTTTAAGGGACCCCAAATACGAGCAGTACTTC; CDR3aa: CASSLRDPKYEQYF
j_gene: TRBJ2-2; abundance: many; d_gene: TRBD2; v_gene: TRBV5-1; CDR3nt: TGCGCCAGCAGCTTGTTTCTAGCGGGAGGCCTTGCGGGAAACACCGGGGAGCTGTTTTTT; CDR3aa: CASSLFLAGGLAGNTGELFF
j_gene: TRBJ2-3; abundance: many; d_gene: -; v_gene: TRBV24-1; CDR3nt: TGTGCCACCAGTGATGTGACTACGTACACAGATACGCAGTATTTT; CDR3aa: CATSDVTTYTDTQYF
j_gene: TRBJ2-2; abundance: few; d_gene: -; v_gene: TRBV6-6; CDR3nt: TGTGCCAGCAGTTACAGGGTATTGGGCACCGGGGAGCTGTTTTTT; CDR3aa: CASSYRVLGTGELFF
j_gene: TRBJ1-6; abundance: -; d_gene: -; v_gene: TRBV20-1; CDR3nt: TGCAGTGCTAGAGATCGACACAATAATTCACCCCTCCACTTT; CDR3aa: CSARDRHNNSPLHF
j_gene: TRBJ2-2; abundance: few; d_gene: TRBD1; v_gene: TRBV18; CDR3nt: TGTGCCAGCTCACCCGAATCTGGACAGGGGGCCTACACCGGGGAGCTGTTTTTT; CDR3aa: CASSPESGQGAYTGELFF
j_gene: TRBJ2-7; abundance: many; d_gene: TRBD1; v_gene: TRBV27; CDR3nt: TGTGCCAGCAGTTCCGGACAGGGGAGAGCCAACGAGCAGTACTTC; CDR3aa: CASSSGQGRANEQYF
j_gene: TRBJ2-1; abundance: -; d_gene: TRBD2; v_gene: TRBV10-3; CDR3nt: TGTGCCATCATGGAAGGACTAGCGGACAATGAGCAGTTCTTC; CDR3aa: CAIMEGLADNEQFF
j_gene: TRBJ2-7; abundance: many; d_gene: -; v_gene: TRBV5-1; CDR3nt: TGCGCCAGCAGCGCCGACAGGCCAGATACCTACGAGCAGTACTTC; CDR3aa: CASSADRPDTYEQYF
j_gene: TRBJ2-3; abundance: -; d_gene: TRBD2; v_gene: TRBV29-1; CDR3nt: TGCAGGATATACGGGGGGAGCCCCTGCCCCGATACGCAGTATTTT; CDR3aa: CRIYGGSPCPDTQYF